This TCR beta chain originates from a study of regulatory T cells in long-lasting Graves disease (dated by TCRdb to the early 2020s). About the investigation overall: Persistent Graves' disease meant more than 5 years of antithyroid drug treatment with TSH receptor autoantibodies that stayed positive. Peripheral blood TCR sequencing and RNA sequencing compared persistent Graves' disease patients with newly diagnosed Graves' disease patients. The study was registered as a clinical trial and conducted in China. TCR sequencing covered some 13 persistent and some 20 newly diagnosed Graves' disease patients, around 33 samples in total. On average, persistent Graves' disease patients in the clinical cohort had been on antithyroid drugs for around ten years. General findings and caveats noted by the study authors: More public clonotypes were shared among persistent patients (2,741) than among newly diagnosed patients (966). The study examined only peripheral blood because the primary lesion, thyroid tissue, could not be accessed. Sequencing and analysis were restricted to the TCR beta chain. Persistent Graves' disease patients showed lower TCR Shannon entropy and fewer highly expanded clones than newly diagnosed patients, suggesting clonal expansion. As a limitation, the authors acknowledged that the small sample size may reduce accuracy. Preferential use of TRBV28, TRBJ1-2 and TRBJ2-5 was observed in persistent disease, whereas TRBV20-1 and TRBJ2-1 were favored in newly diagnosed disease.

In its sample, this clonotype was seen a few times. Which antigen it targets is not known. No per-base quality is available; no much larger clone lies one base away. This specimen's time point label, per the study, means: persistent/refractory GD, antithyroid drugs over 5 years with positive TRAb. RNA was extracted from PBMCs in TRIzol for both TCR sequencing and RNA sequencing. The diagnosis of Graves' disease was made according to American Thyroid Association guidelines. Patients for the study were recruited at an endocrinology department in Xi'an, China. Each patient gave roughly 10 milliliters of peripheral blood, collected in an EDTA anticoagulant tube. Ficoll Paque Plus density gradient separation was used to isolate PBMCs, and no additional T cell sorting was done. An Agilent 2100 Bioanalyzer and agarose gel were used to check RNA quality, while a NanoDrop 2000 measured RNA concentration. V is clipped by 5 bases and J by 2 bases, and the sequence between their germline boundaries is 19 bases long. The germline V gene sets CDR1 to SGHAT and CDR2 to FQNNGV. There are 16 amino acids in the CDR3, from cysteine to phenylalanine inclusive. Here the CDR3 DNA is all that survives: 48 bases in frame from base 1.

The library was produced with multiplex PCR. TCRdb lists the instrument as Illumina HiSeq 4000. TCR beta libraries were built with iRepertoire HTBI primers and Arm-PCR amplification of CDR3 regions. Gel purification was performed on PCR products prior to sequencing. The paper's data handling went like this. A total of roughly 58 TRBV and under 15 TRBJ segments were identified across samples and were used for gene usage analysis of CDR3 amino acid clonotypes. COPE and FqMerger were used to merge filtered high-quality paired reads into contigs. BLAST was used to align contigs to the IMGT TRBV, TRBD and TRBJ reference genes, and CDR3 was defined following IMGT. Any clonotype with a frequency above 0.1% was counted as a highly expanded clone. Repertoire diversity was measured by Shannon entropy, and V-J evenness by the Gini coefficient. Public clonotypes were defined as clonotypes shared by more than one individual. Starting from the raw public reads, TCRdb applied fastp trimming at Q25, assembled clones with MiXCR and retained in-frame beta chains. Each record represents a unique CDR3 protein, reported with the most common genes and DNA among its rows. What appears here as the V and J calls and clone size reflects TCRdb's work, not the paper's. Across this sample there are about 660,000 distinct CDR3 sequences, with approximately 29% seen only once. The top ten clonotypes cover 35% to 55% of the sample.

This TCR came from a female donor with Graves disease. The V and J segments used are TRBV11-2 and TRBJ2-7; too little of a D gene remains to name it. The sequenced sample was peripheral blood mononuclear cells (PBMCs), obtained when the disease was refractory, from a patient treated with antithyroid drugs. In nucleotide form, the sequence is TGTGCCAGCAGCCGACCCCAGGTCTCTGGGACCTACGAGCAGTACTTC. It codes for CASSRPQVSGTYEQYF.